This T cell receptor (beta chain) was observed in a study of blood T cell repertoires in COVID-19. In the study overall: COVID-19 samples collected from the United States, Italy and Spain covered acute and convalescent phases. In each case, the material was cDNA or gDNA derived from T cells, B-cell-depleted T cells, or PBMCs.

The CDR3 has 15 amino acids. V lost 1 base to trimming and J lost 9 bases; unmatched junction nucleotides: 6. Per the germline V gene, CDR1 is LGHNA and CDR2 is YNFKEQ. Per the original methods: Reference gene primer amplification gave estimated nucleated cell counts. Sequenced by immunoSEQ multiplex PCR; TCRdb stores in-frame clones only, minus some. V, J and clone size were drawn from that table, and D and trimming were deduced from the DNA. The profile shows approximately 82,000 clones, 82% of them singletons. The source material was peripheral blood. The TCR was taken from a woman aged 70 to 79 with acute or convalescent COVID-19. This chain joins TRBV4-2 and TRBJ2-1; 10 bases fit TRBD2. Written as DNA, the CDR3 is TGTGCCAGCAGCCAAGTCCTAGCGGGAGTTGTTGAGCAGTTCTTC. Translating it yields CASSQVLAGVVEQFF.